This T cell receptor (beta chain) was retrieved from a study of T cell responses to AZD1222 COVID-19 vaccine. Study results and limitations: Baseline seropositivity occurred in only a handful of AZD1222 recipients.

Sequencing used immunoSEQ multiplex PCR; TCRdb keeps in-frame clones, though not all of them. Of some 140,000 clones listed, 92% were seen once; the top ten hold about 3%. As to this clone: Its specificity is unknown.

J was trimmed by 10 bases and V by 4 bases; bases with no gene match: 8. The CDR3 contains 15 residues. Per the germline V gene, CDR1 is KGHDR and CDR2 is SFDVKD. The J gene is TRBJ2-1, the V gene TRBV24-1; 11 bases map to TRBD2. This specimen was peripheral blood, taken on day 0 of AZD1222 vaccination. This sequence originates from an adult in good health. The CDR3 bases are TGTGCCACCAGTGAAACCGGGACTAGCGGCCTAGAGCAGTTCTTC. This codes for CATSETGTSGLEQFF.